This T cell receptor (beta chain) was retrieved from a study of shared clonotypes between healthy human individuals. Overall study findings and caveats: Generally, naive subsets (rather than memory subsets) showed larger estimated richness.

The sorted-subset replicate PCRs were given around 190 ng DNA, which is tens of thousands of T cell genomes. Produced via immunoSEQ multiplex PCR; TCRdb's table is partial and in-frame only. The sample has nearly 1 million clones, 76% seen once; the top ten hold around 1.5%. Germline CDR1 is SGHTS and CDR2 is YDEGEE. The V gene lost 2 bases and the J gene lost 0 bases, with 7 bases spanning the gap. CDR3 length equals 14 residues. A word on this clone: The target antigen is unknown.

This clonotype was sampled from a man between 18 and 35 years old in good health. Sequencing was performed on memory CD4+ T cells sorted from blood. Documented subset: CD45RA-negative fraction. This chain joins TRBV5-8 and TRBJ2-3, with D possibly matching TRBD2 (5 bases). The CDR3 sequence is CASSFGGSTDTQYF. DNA of the CDR3: TGTGCCAGCAGCTTCGGCGGGAGCACAGATACGCAGTATTTT.